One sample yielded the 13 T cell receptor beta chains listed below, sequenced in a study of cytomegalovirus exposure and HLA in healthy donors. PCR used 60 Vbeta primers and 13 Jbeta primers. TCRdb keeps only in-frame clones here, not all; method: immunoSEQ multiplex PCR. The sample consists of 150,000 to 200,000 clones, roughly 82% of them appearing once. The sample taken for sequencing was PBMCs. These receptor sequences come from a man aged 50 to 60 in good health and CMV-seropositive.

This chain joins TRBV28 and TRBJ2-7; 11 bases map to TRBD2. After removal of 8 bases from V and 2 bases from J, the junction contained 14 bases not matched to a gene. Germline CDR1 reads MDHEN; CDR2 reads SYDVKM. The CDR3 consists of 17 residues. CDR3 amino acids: CASPPTSGTTYPYEQYF. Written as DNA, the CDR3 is TGTGCCAGCCCTCCGACTAGCGGGACTACTTACCCCTACGAGCAGTACTTC. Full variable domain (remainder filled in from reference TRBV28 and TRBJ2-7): DVKVTQSSRYLVKRTGEKVFLECVQDMDHENMFWYRQDPGLGLRLIYFSYDVKMKEKGDIPEGYSVSREKKERFSLILESASTNQTSMYLCASPPTSGTTYPYEQYFGPGTRLTVT.

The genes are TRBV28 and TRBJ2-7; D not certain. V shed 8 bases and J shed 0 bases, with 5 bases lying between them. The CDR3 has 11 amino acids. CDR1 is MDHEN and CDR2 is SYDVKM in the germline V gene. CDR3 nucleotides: TGTGCCAGCGCCAGCTCCTACGAGCAGTACTTC. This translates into CASASSYEQYF.

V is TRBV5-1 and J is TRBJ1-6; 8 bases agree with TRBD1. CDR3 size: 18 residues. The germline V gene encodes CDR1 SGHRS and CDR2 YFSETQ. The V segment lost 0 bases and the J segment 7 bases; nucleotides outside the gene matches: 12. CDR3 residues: CASSLGQGATQGNSPLHF. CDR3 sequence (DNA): TGCGCCAGCAGCTTGGGTCAGGGGGCCACACAGGGAAATTCACCCCTCCACTTT.

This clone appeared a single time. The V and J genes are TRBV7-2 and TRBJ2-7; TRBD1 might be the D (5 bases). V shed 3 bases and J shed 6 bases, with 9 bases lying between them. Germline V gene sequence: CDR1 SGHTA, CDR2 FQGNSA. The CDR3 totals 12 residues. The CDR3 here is CASSFPGFEQYF. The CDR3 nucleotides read TGTGCCAGCAGCTTCCCAGGGTTCGAGCAGTACTTC. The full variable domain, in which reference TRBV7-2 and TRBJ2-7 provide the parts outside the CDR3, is GAGVSQSPSNKVTEKGKDVELRCDPISGHTALYWYRQSLGQGLEFLIYFQGNSAPDKSGLPSDRFSAERTGGSVSTLTIQRTQQEDSAVYLCASSFPGFEQYFGPGTRLTVT.

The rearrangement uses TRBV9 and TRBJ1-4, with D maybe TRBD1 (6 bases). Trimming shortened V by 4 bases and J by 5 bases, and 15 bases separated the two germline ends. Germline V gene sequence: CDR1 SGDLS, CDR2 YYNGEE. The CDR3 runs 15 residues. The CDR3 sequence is CASSPRGGSNEKLFF. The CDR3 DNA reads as TGTGCCAGCAGCCCACGTGGGGGCTCGAATGAAAAACTGTTTTTT. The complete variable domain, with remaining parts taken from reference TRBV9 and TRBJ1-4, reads DSGVTQTPKHLITATGQRVTLRCSPRSGDLSVYWYQQSLDQGLQFLIQYYNGEERAKGNILERFSAQQFPDLHSELNLSSLELGDSALYFCASSPRGGSNEKLFFGSGTQLSVL.

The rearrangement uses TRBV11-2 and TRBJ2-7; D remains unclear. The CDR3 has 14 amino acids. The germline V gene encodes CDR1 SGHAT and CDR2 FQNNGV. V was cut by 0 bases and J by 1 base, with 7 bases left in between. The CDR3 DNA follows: TGTGCCAGCAGCTTAGATCCCACTTCCTACGAGCAGTACTTC. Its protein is CASSLDPTSYEQYF.

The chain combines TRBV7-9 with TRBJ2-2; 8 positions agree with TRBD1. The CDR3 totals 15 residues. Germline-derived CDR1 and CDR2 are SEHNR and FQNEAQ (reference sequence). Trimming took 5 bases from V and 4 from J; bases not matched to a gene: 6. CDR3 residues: CASSPTGVVTGELFF. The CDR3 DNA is TGTGCCAGCAGCCCGACAGGGGTGGTCACCGGGGAGCTGTTTTTT.

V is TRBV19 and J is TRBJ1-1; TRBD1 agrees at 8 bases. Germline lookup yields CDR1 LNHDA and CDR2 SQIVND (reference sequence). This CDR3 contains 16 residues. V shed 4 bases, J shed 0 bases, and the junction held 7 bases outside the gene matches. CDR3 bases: TGTGCCAGTAGTACCCCGACAGGGGCAATGAACACTGAAGCTTTCTTT. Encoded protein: CASSTPTGAMNTEAFF. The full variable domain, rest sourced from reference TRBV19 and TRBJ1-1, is DGGITQSPKYLFRKEGQNVTLSCEQNLNHDAMYWYRQDPGQGLRLIYYSQIVNDFQKGDIAEGYSVSREKKESFPLTVTSAQKNPTAFYLCASSTPTGAMNTEAFFGQGTRLTVV.

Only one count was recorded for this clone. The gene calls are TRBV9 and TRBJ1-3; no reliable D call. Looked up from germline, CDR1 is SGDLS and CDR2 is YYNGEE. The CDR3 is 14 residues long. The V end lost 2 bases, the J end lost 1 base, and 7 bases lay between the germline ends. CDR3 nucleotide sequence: TGTGCCAGCAGCGTTGACGGGTCTGGAAACACCATATATTTT. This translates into CASSVDGSGNTIYF.

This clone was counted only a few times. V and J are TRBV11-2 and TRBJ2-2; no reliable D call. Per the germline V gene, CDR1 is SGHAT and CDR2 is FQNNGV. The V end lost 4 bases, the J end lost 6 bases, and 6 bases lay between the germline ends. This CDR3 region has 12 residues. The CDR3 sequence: CASSSVAGELFF. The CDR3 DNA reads TGTGCCAGCAGCTCCGTTGCCGGGGAGCTGTTTTTT.

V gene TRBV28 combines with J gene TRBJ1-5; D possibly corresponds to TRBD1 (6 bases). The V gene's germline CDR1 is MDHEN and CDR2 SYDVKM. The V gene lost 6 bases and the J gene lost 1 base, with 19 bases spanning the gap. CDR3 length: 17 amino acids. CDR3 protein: CASRWGKRGKSNQPQHF. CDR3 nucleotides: TGTGCCAGCAGGTGGGGCAAGAGGGGGAAGAGCAATCAGCCCCAGCATTTT.

The CDR3 loop reads CASSSGQGSYEQYF. CDR3 nucleotides: TGTGCCAGCAGCTCGGGACAGGGCTCCTACGAGCAGTACTTC. The chain joins TRBV7-3 to TRBJ2-7, with 9 bases that match TRBD1. The CDR3 covers 14 residues. CDR1 and CDR2 (germline): SGHTA, FQGTGA. Losses at the gene ends were 4 bases for V and 0 bases for J; bases not matched to a gene: 1.

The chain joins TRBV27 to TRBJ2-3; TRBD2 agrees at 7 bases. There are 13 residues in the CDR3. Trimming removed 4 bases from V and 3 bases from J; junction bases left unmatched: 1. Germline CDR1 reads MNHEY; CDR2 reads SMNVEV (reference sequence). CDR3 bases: TGTGCCAGCAGTTGGCGGGGGACAGATACGCAGTATTTT. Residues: CASSWRGTDTQYF.